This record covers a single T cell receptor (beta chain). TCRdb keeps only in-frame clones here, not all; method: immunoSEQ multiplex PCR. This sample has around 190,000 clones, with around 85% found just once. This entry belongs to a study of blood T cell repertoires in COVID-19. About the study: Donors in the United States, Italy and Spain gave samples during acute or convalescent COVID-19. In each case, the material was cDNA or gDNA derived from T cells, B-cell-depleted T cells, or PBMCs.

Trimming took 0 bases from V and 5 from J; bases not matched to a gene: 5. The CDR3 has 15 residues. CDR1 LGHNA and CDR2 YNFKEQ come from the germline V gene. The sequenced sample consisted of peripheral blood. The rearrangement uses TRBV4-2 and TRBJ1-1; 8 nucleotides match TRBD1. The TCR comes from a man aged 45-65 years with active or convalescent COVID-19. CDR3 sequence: CASSQDPTGDTEAFF. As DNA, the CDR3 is TGTGCCAGCAGCCAAGACCCGACAGGGGATACTGAAGCTTTCTTT.